Listed here is a single T cell receptor (beta chain). Its specificity is unknown. Profiled with immunoSEQ multiplex PCR; TCRdb holds only in-frame clones, not every one. The table records approximately 12,000 clones, about 65% of them present only once. Treatment described: treatment-naive control, cytoreductive nephrectomy. Sequenced control tumors were from about ten males and a few females, median age approximately 60. Trimming removed 10 bases at V and 0 bases at J, with 17 bases between. Germline CDR1 MNHNS, CDR2 SASEGT. The CDR3 spans 15 residues. The source of the sample is a study of radiation and T cells in renal cell carcinoma. Findings of the study overall: Dominant CDR3 motifs were more common in irradiated tumors than controls.

The input for sequencing was tumor tissue, taken from a patient whose treatment was nephrectomy without radiotherapy. This TCR derives from a woman of 80 years or more with renal cell carcinoma. This chain uses TRBV6-1 with TRBJ2-3; D call uncertain. The CDR3, as DNA: TGTGCCACCCTAAGCCCTTCGAGGAGCACAGATACGCAGTATTTT. It codes for CATLSPSRSTDTQYF.